These 10 T cell receptor beta chains came from one sample sequenced in a study of beta chain features in type 1 diabetes. Every bit of the isolated RNA underwent reverse transcription, so sequencing read expressed TCRB transcripts. TCRdb keeps only in-frame clones here, not all; method: immunoSEQ multiplex PCR. This table holds fewer than 900,000 clones, 15% to 20% found once. Input material: naive CD4+ T cells from blood. The receptors derive from a woman aged 18-29 years in good health.

This chain links TRBV28 with TRBJ2-5; 9 bases map to TRBD1. Germline V CDR1 and CDR2: MDHEN, SYDVKM. The J segment lost 5 bases and the V segment lost 4 bases, leaving 8 bases of the junction unmatched. The CDR3 runs 15 residues. For the CDR3, the DNA is TGTGCCAGCAGTTCGGCCGGGACAGGGTGGGAGACCCAGTACTTC. It codes for CASSSAGTGWETQYF.

This chain connects TRBV4-2 to TRBJ1-4; D uncertain. The CDR3 loop spans 16 amino acids. V lost 0 bases to trimming and J lost 4 bases, with 12 bases between them. CDR1 and CDR2 from the germline V gene are LGHNA and YNFKEQ. The CDR3 loop reads CASSQDWGRSNEKLFF. The CDR3 nucleotides are TGTGCCAGCAGCCAAGATTGGGGTCGGAGTAATGAAAAACTGTTTTTT.

The CDR3 DNA is TGTGCCAGCAGCTTATCTGATGTCAACGAGCAGTACTTC. Its translation: CASSLSDVNEQYF. The chain couples TRBV7-2 to TRBJ2-7; D call uncertain. V shed 2 bases and J shed 5 bases, with 10 bases lying between them. Per germline, CDR1 SGHTA and CDR2 FQGNSA. The CDR3 is 13 amino acids.

This clone has a handful of counts. V usage is TRBV29-1 and J usage is TRBJ2-7; possible D gene TRBD2, 5 bases. This CDR3 has 13 amino acids. Germline V lookup: CDR1 SQVTM, CDR2 ANQGSEA. Trimming removed 2 bases from V and 4 bases from J, with 12 bases in between. The DNA of the CDR3 is TGCAGCGTTGAACGTGGGAGTGGGTACGAGCAGTACTTC. Encoded protein: CSVERGSGYEQYF.

In its sample, this clone was seen a few times. The chain employs TRBV11-2 and TRBJ2-4; D gene ambiguous. The length of the CDR3 is 12 residues. Trimming took 0 bases from V and 9 from J, leaving 6 bases between them. Germline V gives CDR1 SGHAT, CDR2 FQNNGV. In nucleotides, the CDR3 is TGTGCCAGCAGCTTAGATCGAGTCATTCAGTACTTC. Translating gives CASSLDRVIQYF.

As regards this clone: The sample contains more than one DNA sequence encoding this CDR3. The chain uses TRBV20-1 and TRBJ2-3; unclear D gene. Germline V gives CDR1 DFQATT, CDR2 SNEGSKA (reference sequence). CDR3 length equals 10 residues. The V and J ends lost 3 bases and 6 bases respectively, with 4 bases between them. CDR3 residues: CSASGDTQYF. The DNA for the CDR3 is TGCAGTGCTAGTGGGGATACGCAGTATTTT.

This clone showed up just a few times. J is TRBJ2-5 and V is TRBV4-3; 10 nucleotides agree with TRBD2. V lost 4 bases to trimming and J lost 3 bases; unmatched junction nucleotides: 5. CDR1 and CDR2 (germline): LGHNA, YSLEER. The CDR3 has 15 residues. The CDR3 loop is CASSLTGLAEETQYF. For the CDR3, the DNA is TGCGCCAGCAGCCTAACTGGACTAGCGGAAGAGACCCAGTACTTC.

The chain recombines TRBV7-2 with TRBJ2-7, with no clear D. This CDR3 comprises 12 residues. The V gene lost 5 bases and the J gene lost 7 bases, with 12 bases spanning the gap. Germline V lookup: CDR1 SGHTA, CDR2 FQGNSA. CDR3 DNA sequence: TGTGCCAGCAGCCCCTCGTGGTGGGAGCAGTACTTC. As protein: CASSPSWWEQYF.

This clone was counted between two and nine times. The rearrangement joins TRBV29-1 to TRBJ2-3; D is possibly TRBD1 or TRBD2 (5 bases each). V dropped 5 bases and J dropped 0 bases, with 12 bases sitting between them. Germline V CDR1 and CDR2: SQVTM, ANQGSEA. This CDR3 has 14 residues. The CDR3 here is CSVSGPLSTDTQYF. Here the CDR3 DNA reads TGCAGCGTTTCGGGACCCCTTAGCACAGATACGCAGTATTTT.

There are a few counts of this clone. The gene calls are TRBV7-6 and TRBJ2-2, with TRBD2 identical over 7 bases. The germline V gene has CDR1 SGHVS and CDR2 FNYEAQ. The CDR3 has 16 residues. J was trimmed by 2 bases and V by 1 base; bases with no gene match: 4. CDR3 protein: CASSLGPSGNTGELFF. DNA of the CDR3: TGTGCCAGCAGCTTAGGGCCTAGCGGTAACACCGGGGAGCTGTTTTTT.